This entry concerns a single TCR beta chain. What it recognizes is unknown. This entry comes from a study of T cell responses to AZD1222 COVID-19 vaccine. Study information: Combined were second doses at about 4 or about 12 weeks. Study-wide findings and caveats: Repertoire sampling was restricted to post-peak T cell response timepoints. Following two doses of AZD1222, Spike-specific TCR breadth and depth rose.

Trimming took off 0 bases at V and 0 bases at J, with 6 bases between the two ends. From germline, CDR1 is LGHDT and CDR2 YNNKEL (reference sequence). The CDR3 contains 15 residues. Assay used: immunoSEQ multiplex PCR; TCRdb lists only in-frame clones, some missing. Here the sample spans 120,000 or so clones, 80% to 95% being singletons. The clonotype originates from an adult in good health. Sequencing used peripheral blood, obtained on day 0 of AZD1222 vaccination. The chain has TRBV3-1 (or the pseudogene TRBV3-2) and TRBJ1-5; a possible D gene is TRBD1 (5 bases). In DNA, the CDR3 is TGTGCCAGCAGCCAAGAGAGGGGTAGCAATCAGCCCCAGCATTTT. Amino acid sequence: CASSQERGSNQPQHF.